This TCR beta chain is from a study of blood T cells in healthy people across ages. Findings of the study overall: A roughly linear fall in TCR beta diversity per million T cells was seen with increasing age.

In its sample, this clonotype was seen a few times. Its matching antigen is unknown. A much larger clone is a single base away; this may be a read error. Combining a sample-barcoded 5' primer with a J-beta primer mix, a second PCR ran for roughly 7 to 12 cycles. Each CDR3 protein gets one entry after TCRdb re-called the 5' RACE reads with MiXCR. Found here are around 650,000 distinct CDR3 sequences, about 34% of them singletons; the top ten hold 15%. Healthy Caucasian individuals from Russia aged about 6 to 90 served as donors. Trimming left V 5 bases short and J 5 bases short, with 15 bases between. CDR1 SGHTA and CDR2 FQGNSA come from the germline V gene. The CDR3 extends over 14 amino acids.

The receptor's source is a woman of 80 years or more in good health. This rearrangement joins TRBV7-2 to TRBJ1-2; D may be TRBD1 (5 bases). Sequencing input: blood. CDR3 in amino acids: CASSPEKEGYGYTF. The CDR3 nucleotides read TGTGCCAGCAGCCCAGAGAAGGAGGGGTATGGCTACACCTTC.